This T cell receptor beta chain was documented in a study of control samples from healthy donors and cancer patients. Profiling relied on immunoSEQ multiplex PCR, and the TCRdb table lists in-frame clones only, not all of them. The table lists 100,000 to 150,000 clones, around 93% of them singletons, with around 7.9% in the top ten. This clone appeared once. V was shortened by 3 bases and J by 1 base, with 3 bases between the two germline ends. This CDR3 has 13 residues. The germline V gene has CDR1 SGHAT and CDR2 FQNNGV. This receptor was identified in a man younger than 30 in good health. The chain is built from TRBV11-2 and TRBJ2-2; D is undetermined. The specimen sequenced was blood. CDR3 region: CASSFKNTGELFF. In nucleotides, the CDR3 is TGTGCCAGCAGCTTCAAGAACACCGGGGAGCTGTTTTTT.